The 8 T cell receptor beta chains listed next were all sequenced from one sample in a study of cytomegalovirus exposure and HLA in healthy donors. PCR amplification relied on 60 Vbeta primers (plus 13 Jbeta primers). Clones were read by immunoSEQ multiplex PCR, and TCRdb kept only the in-frame ones, dropping some. The table records 100,000 to 150,000 clones, approximately 74% of them present only once. Input material: PBMCs. The receptors were sampled from a male donor in good health and CMV-seronegative.

The rearrangement uses TRBV4-2 and TRBJ2-3, with 10 nucleotides matching TRBD2. This CDR3 is built from 18 residues. V was clipped by 2 bases and J by 6 bases; unmatched bases: 14. The germline V gene has CDR1 LGHNA and CDR2 YNFKEQ. The CDR3 protein is CASSQLRGTSGMADTQYF. CDR3 coding DNA: TGTGCCAGCAGCCAACTGCGAGGAACTAGCGGGATGGCCGATACGCAGTATTTT.

About this clone: The same CDR3 is also encoded by other DNA sequences in this sample. The chain uses TRBV7-9 and TRBJ1-5, with a weak D call TRBD1 (5 bases). V lost 1 base and J lost 4, with 8 bases in between. Germline CDR1 is SEHNR and CDR2 is FQNEAQ (reference sequence). The CDR3 spans 14 residues. The CDR3 is CASSLGQGNQPQHF. In DNA, the CDR3 is TGTGCCAGCAGCTTAGGTCAGGGAAATCAGCCCCAGCATTTT.

This clone was found a few times. The chain employs TRBV9 and TRBJ2-3; 9 bases align to TRBD2. The CDR3 is 18 residues long. The junction had 9 bases not matched to a gene; V was cut back by 0 bases and J by 1 base. The germline CDR1 and CDR2 sequences are SGDLS and YYNGEE. The CDR3 coding sequence is TGTGCCAGCAGCGTAGCTACGAGCGGCGGGGGGGGCACAGATACGCAGTATTTT. This translates into CASSVATSGGGGTDTQYF.

J is TRBJ1-3 and V is TRBV25-1, with 8 bases that match TRBD1. Trimming cost V 8 bases and J 11 bases; bases outside gene matches: 5. CDR3 length: 11 residues. Germline V gives CDR1 MGHDK, CDR2 SYGVNS. DNA for the CDR3: TGTGCCAGCCGGCAGGGGGCTGCCATATATTTT. It translates to CASRQGAAIYF.

The chain joins TRBV7-2 to TRBJ1-2, with unresolved D. The CDR3 sequence is 17 residues long. Looked up from germline, CDR1 is SGHTA and CDR2 is FQGNSA. Trimming shortened V by 2 bases and J by 1 base, and 17 bases separated the two germline ends. This CDR3 is CASSLNSGDSLNYGYTF. The CDR3, as DNA: TGTGCCAGCAGCTTAAATTCCGGCGACTCCCTTAACTATGGCTACACCTTC.

The chain combines TRBV7-2 with TRBJ1-1; TRBD1 agrees at 11 bases. This CDR3 contains 15 residues. Per germline, CDR1 SGHTA and CDR2 FQGNSA. V shed 5 bases and J 7 bases; nucleotides not matched to a gene: 9. CDR3 loop: CASSAHGQGAGEAFF. The CDR3 DNA follows: TGTGCCAGCAGCGCCCACGGACAGGGGGCGGGTGAAGCTTTCTTT.

This clone was recorded many times. This chain uses TRBV28 with TRBJ2-3, with 9 bases that match TRBD1. V lost 4 bases to trimming and J lost 1 base; unmatched junction nucleotides: 6. This CDR3 has 16 amino acids. In germline, CDR1 is MDHEN, CDR2 SYDVKM. DNA for the CDR3: TGTGCCAGCAGTTCCCCGGGACAGGGAGGCACAGATACGCAGTATTTT. This codes for CASSSPGQGGTDTQYF.

This clone was observed a handful of times. The chain is built from TRBV11-2 and TRBJ2-1; 8 nucleotides match TRBD2. The V segment lost 8 bases and the J segment 8 bases; nucleotides outside the gene matches: 14. Germline assignment: CDR1 SGHAT and CDR2 FQNNGV. This CDR3 is 15 amino acids long. CDR3 in DNA: TGTGCCAGCGGTTCCCTTGCGGGAGGATACGATGAGCAGTTCTTC. This gives the protein CASGSLAGGYDEQFF.